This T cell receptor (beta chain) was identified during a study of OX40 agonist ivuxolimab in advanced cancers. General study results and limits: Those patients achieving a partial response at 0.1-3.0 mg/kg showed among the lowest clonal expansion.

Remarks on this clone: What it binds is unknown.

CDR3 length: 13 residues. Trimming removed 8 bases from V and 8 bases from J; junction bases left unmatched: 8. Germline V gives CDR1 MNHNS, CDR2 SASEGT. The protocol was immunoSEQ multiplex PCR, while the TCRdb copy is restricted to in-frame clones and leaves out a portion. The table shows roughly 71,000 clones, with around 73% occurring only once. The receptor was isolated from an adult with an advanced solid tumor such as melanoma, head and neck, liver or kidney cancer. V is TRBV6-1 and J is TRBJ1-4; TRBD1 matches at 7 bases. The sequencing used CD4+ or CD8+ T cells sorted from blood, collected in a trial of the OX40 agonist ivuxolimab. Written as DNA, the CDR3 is TGTGCCAGCGGCCGGGACAGTTTCGAAAAACTGTTTTTT. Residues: CASGRDSFEKLFF.